One sample yielded the 16 T cell receptor beta chains listed below, sequenced in a study of cytomegalovirus exposure and HLA in healthy donors (dated by TCRdb to between 2016 and 2019). The library relied on the immunoSEQ multiplex PCR assay. For the multiplex PCR, a mixture combining 60 forward primers for TCR Vbeta segments and 13 reverse primers for TCR Jbeta segments was used. The table was pulled from immuneACCESS by TCRdb, which kept in-frame rearrangements only. Such tables lose some clones; where checked, under half of the loss comes from unresolved V genes, and the rest has no known cause. This sample has about 200,000 clones in its table, and roughly 70% of those were observed once. The ten top clones hold roughly 1.9% of the sample. The sequenced sample was PBMCs. These receptors originate from a woman aged 25 to 39 in good health and CMV-seronegative.

This chain links TRBV2 with TRBJ2-3; tentative D call: TRBD2 (5 bases). The CDR3 covers 13 residues. V lost 6 bases to trimming and J lost 1 base, with 8 bases between them. Germline CDR1 SNHLY, CDR2 FYNNEI. For the CDR3, the DNA is TGTGCCAGCAGGGAGAGGGGCACAGATACGCAGTATTTT. Translation: CASRERGTDTQYF. Full variable domain (remainder filled in from reference TRBV2 and TRBJ2-3): EPEVTQTPSHQVTQMGQEVILRCVPISNHLYFYWYRQILGQKVEFLVSFYNNEISEKSEIFDDQFSVERPDGSNFTLKIRSTKLEDSAMYFCASRERGTDTQYFGPGTRLTVL.

This clone was seen a handful of times. This chain uses TRBV11-2 with TRBJ1-4; 7 bases align to TRBD1. The germline gives CDR1 SGHAT, CDR2 FQNNGV. This CDR3 comprises 16 residues. V dropped 1 base and J dropped 8; count of bases not matched to a gene: 10. In DNA, the CDR3 is TGTGCCAGCAGCTTAGGGACAGGCCTCCGGCGGGAAAAACTGTTTTTT. Translation gives CASSLGTGLRREKLFF.

This chain connects TRBV30 to TRBJ1-2, with no clear D. Germline CDR1 is GTSNPN and CDR2 is SVGIG (reference sequence). Trimming stripped 0 bases from V and 2 bases from J, with 13 bases between. There are 15 residues in the CDR3. CDR3 in DNA: TGTGCCTGGAGTGTACTGAGGGAGGACAACTATGGCTACACCTTC. The encoded protein is CAWSVLREDNYGYTF.

V is TRBV15 and J is TRBJ2-5, with D tentatively TRBD1 (5 bases). The J call may be faulty, since TRBJ2-7 better matches the DNA end. The germline gives CDR1 LNHNV, CDR2 YYDKDF (reference sequence). CDR3 size: 14 residues. CDR3 sequence (DNA): TGTGCCACCAGCAGAGATTACCGGCAGGGCGAGCAGTACTTC. Residues: CATSRDYRQGEQYF.

The rearrangement uses TRBV5-1 and TRBJ1-2; D remains ambiguous. The CDR3 is 14 residues long. V was cut by 4 bases and J by 8 bases, with 18 bases left in between. Germline lookup yields CDR1 SGHRS and CDR2 YFSETQ. The CDR3 region has the DNA TGCGCCAGCAGCCCGGGGAGTATGCTGGGGGGCTACACCTTC. Protein sequence: CASSPGSMLGGYTF.

This clone was observed once. J is TRBJ2-7 and V is TRBV5-4; 7 bases are shared with TRBD1. This CDR3 spans 13 amino acids. With 2 bases clipped from V and 10 bases from J, the junction kept 9 bases outside the gene matches. CDR1 is SGHNT and CDR2 is YYREEE in the germline V gene (reference sequence). DNA for the CDR3: TGTGCCAGCAGCTTCCGACAGGGCCGACTCCAGTACTTC. Amino acids: CASSFRQGRLQYF.

This clone was observed a few times. This chain joins TRBV5-1 and TRBJ1-1; 7 nucleotides agree with TRBD1. V lost 3 bases to trimming and J lost 2 bases; unmatched junction nucleotides: 4. The germline V gene encodes CDR1 SGHRS and CDR2 YFSETQ. CDR3 length equals 14 residues. CDR3 loop: CASSYGQENTEAFF. In DNA form, the CDR3 reads TGCGCCAGCAGCTACGGACAGGAAAACACTGAAGCTTTCTTT.

The chain is built from TRBV14 and TRBJ2-7; TRBD1 matches at 7 bases. V gave up 3 bases and J gave up 4 bases; unmatched junction bases: 6. The CDR3 extends over 14 amino acids. Germline CDR1 SGHDN, CDR2 FVKESK. CDR3 region: CASSQGQNGYEQYF. CDR3 in DNA: TGTGCCAGCAGCCAGGGACAGAACGGGTACGAGCAGTACTTC.

The CDR3 spells CASSQETGYNSPLHF. The CDR3 DNA reads TGTGCCAGCAGTCAGGAGACAGGGTATAATTCACCCCTCCACTTT. The rearrangement uses TRBV27 and TRBJ1-6; 7 nucleotides line up with TRBD1. The CDR3 covers 15 residues. CDR1 and CDR2 from the germline V gene are MNHEY and SMNVEV (reference sequence). V lost 5 bases, J lost 4 bases, and 5 bases stayed unmatched.

This chain uses TRBV28 with TRBJ2-7; D not certain. With 4 bases removed from V and 2 bases from J, the gap between germline ends came to 9 bases. Per the germline V gene, CDR1 is MDHEN and CDR2 is SYDVKM. This CDR3 has 13 amino acids. The CDR3 here is CASSSARPYEQYF. The CDR3 DNA is TGTGCCAGCAGTTCGGCGAGGCCCTACGAGCAGTACTTC.

The J gene is TRBJ2-7, the V gene TRBV10-3; possible D gene TRBD2, 5 bases. The CDR3 spans 15 residues. The germline V gene has CDR1 ENHRY and CDR2 SYGVKD. V dropped 0 bases and J dropped 3 bases, with 12 bases sitting between them. CDR3: CAISESLVGGYEQYF. The CDR3 nucleotides are TGTGCCATCAGTGAGTCTTTAGTTGGAGGCTACGAGCAGTACTTC.

This chain joins TRBV28 and TRBJ2-5; the match to TRBD1 covers 7 bases. V was pared by 5 bases and J by 4 bases, with 10 bases of the junction left unmatched. Germline V gene lookup returns CDR1 MDHEN and CDR2 SYDVKM. The CDR3 runs to 15 residues. The CDR3 is CASSTHRGGTETQYF. CDR3 coding DNA: TGTGCCAGCAGTACACACAGGGGCGGTACAGAGACCCAGTACTTC.

The chain links TRBV6-1 to TRBJ2-2; D remains unclear. The CDR3 is made up of 17 amino acids. Germline CDR1 MNHNS, CDR2 SASEGT. Trimming left V 2 bases short and J 4 bases short, with 17 bases between. CDR3 nucleotides: TGTGCCAGCAGTGAAAAAGGCGGCGGTTCGGCCACCGGGGAGCTGTTTTTT. It is translated as CASSEKGGGSATGELFF.

This clone was picked up a small number of times. The chain uses TRBV11-2 and TRBJ2-7; TRBD1 matches at 7 bases. The CDR3 contains 12 residues. Germline V lookup: CDR1 SGHAT, CDR2 FQNNGV. J lost 6 bases, V lost 5 bases, and 4 bases had no gene match. This CDR3 is CASSVGTVEQYF. The CDR3 DNA follows: TGTGCCAGCAGCGTCGGGACAGTCGAGCAGTACTTC.

This rearrangement joins TRBV4-2 to TRBJ1-2; D may be TRBD1 (6 bases). The CDR3 contains 14 residues. The germline CDR1 and CDR2 sequences are LGHNA and YNFKEQ. Trimming pared 5 bases from V and 7 bases from J, leaving 17 bases between. DNA for the CDR3: TGTGCCAGCAGCTTGGCCTCAGGGGCATCTGGCTACACCTTC. Translation: CASSLASGASGYTF.

The chain joins TRBV19 to TRBJ2-3; 10 bases align to TRBD1. Germline V gene sequence: CDR1 LNHDA, CDR2 SQIVND (reference sequence). The V gene end was trimmed by 10 bases and the J gene end by 4 bases; junction bases not matched to a gene: 11. There are 15 residues in the CDR3. This CDR3 is CATSWRDRGSDTQYF. In nucleotides, the CDR3 is TGTGCCACCTCCTGGAGGGACAGGGGATCAGATACGCAGTATTTT.